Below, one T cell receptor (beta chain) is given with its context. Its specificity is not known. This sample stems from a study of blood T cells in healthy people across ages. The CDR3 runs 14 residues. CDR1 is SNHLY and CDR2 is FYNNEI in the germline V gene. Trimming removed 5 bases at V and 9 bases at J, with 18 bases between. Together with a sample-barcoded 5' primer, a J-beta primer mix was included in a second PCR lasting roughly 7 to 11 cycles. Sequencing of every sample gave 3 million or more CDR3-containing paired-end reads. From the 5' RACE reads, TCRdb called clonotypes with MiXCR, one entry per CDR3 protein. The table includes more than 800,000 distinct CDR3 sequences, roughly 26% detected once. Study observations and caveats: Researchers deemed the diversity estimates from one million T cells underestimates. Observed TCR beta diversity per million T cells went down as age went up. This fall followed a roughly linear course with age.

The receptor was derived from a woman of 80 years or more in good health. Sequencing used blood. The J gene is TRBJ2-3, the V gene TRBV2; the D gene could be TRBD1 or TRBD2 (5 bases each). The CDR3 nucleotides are TGTGCCAGCAGTTCGACGCGAGGTCGGGGCACGCAGTATTTT. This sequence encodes CASSSTRGRGTQYF.